Listed below are T cell receptor beta chains from one sample, sequenced in a study of Ad26.COV2.S vaccination and SARS-CoV-2 variants. The assay was immunoSEQ multiplex PCR, and TCRdb's table has in-frame clones only and misses some. Of a few hundred thousand clones listed, around four fifths are singletons. Here the sequenced sample was peripheral blood, taken in a trial of Ad26.COV2.S vaccine versus placebo. The receptors shown here come from a person between 18 and 65 years old who received the Ad26.COV2.S COVID-19 vaccine or a placebo. CDR3s include the opening cysteine and the closing phenylalanine or tryptophan.

J: TRBJ1-4
V: TRBV11-2
CDR3: CASSLVGGLEKLFF

J: TRBJ2-7
V: TRBV15
CDR3: CATSRGRGTGGPLEQYF

J: TRBJ2-1
V: TRBV7-9
CDR3: CASSLRSTEQFF

J: TRBJ2-7
V: TRBV5-5
CDR3: CASSFLKLDEQYF

J: TRBJ2-1
V: TRBV11-2
CDR3: CASRTGTSGAISNNEQFF

J: TRBJ1-2
V: TRBV27
CDR3: CASSLLGTIPGYTF

J: TRBJ1-4
V: TRBV4-2
CDR3: CASRPGLLNEKLFF

J: TRBJ1-1
V: TRBV7-8
CDR3: CASSYDSWTGRAEAFF

J: TRBJ1-1
V: TRBV12-2
CDR3: CASRLKTGRRFTFF

J: TRBJ2-3
V: TRBV6-5
CDR3: CASSFTRETADTQYF

J: TRBJ2-3
V: TRBV7-2
CDR3: CASSLWGRGADTQYF

J: TRBJ1-3
V: TRBV10-3
CDR3: CAISEKGGWLGNTIYF

J: TRBJ2-6
V: TRBV5-1
CDR3: CASSLGPGTGANVLTF

J: TRBJ2-7
V: TRBV6-5
CDR3: CASRSPGTTYEQYF

J: TRBJ2-7
V: TRBV6-5
CDR3: CASSSGAWTGSYEQYF

J: TRBJ1-2
V: TRBV11-3
CDR3: CASSLDPAAYGYTF

J: TRBJ1-5
V: TRBV10-3
CDR3: CAISERVGTLSQPQHF

J: TRBJ1-2
V: TRBV6-5
CDR3: CASSPIQGDGYTF

J: TRBJ2-1
V: TRBV7-9
CDR3: CASSRVQGGSGNEQFF

J: TRBJ1-4
V: TRBV2
CDR3: CASSTLTTNEKLFF

J: TRBJ1-6
V: TRBV27
CDR3: CASSLLGGSPPEAPLHF

J: TRBJ1-6
V: TRBV19
CDR3: CASSILGLNSPLHF

J: TRBJ1-1
V: TRBV6-2/TRBV6-3
CDR3: CASSPRENTEAFF

J: TRBJ1-1
V: TRBV20-1
CDR3: CRKGTNTEAFF